These 31 T cell receptor beta chains came from one sample sequenced in a study of blood T cells in healthy people across ages. Then a second PCR, running roughly 7 to 11 cycles, was carried out with a sample-barcoded 5' primer and a J-beta primer mix. TCRdb recomputed calls from the 5' RACE reads with MiXCR, one row per CDR3 protein. The sample lists 900,000 to 950,000 distinct CDR3 sequences; roughly 28% were seen once. This same sample was also part of a study on T cells of mothers and their children.

The sequencing sample was made of blood. These receptor sequences come from a woman in her 40s in good health.

The chain recombines TRBV5-1 with TRBJ1-5; perhaps TRBD1 as D (6 bases). Germline assignment: CDR1 SGHRS and CDR2 YFSETQ. The ends were cut back, 1 base at V and 11 bases at J, with 16 bases in the middle. The CDR3 is 14 residues long. This CDR3 reads CASSLLGMGGAQHF. For the CDR3, the DNA is TGCGCCAGCAGCTTGCTAGGGATGGGGGGCGCCCAGCATTTT.

The CDR3 reads CASSPELGDTQYF. The CDR3 region has the DNA TGTGCCAGCAGCCCAGAATTGGGAGATACGCAGTATTTT. The chain combines TRBV7-2 with TRBJ2-3; D call uncertain. V was cut by 5 bases and J by 5 bases, with 11 bases left in between. In germline, CDR1 is SGHTA, CDR2 FQGNSA. CDR3 length equals 13 residues.

As concerns this clonotype: One end of the junction does not line up with germline, which may come from a read error. V gene TRBV5-1 combines with J gene TRBJ2-7; D is perhaps TRBD2 (5 bases). This CDR3 contains 17 residues. Germline V gives CDR1 SGHRS, CDR2 YFSETQ. CDR3 nucleotides: TGCGCCAGCAGCTCCTCTGGCGGTAGCGAGCCCTCCCACGAGCAGTACTTC. Translated, it gives CASSSSGGSEPSHEQYF.

The chain has TRBV12-3 or TRBV12-4 and TRBJ2-1; D remains unclear. The CDR3 extends over 13 amino acids. V lost 0 bases and J lost 7, with 7 bases in between. CDR3 amino acids: CASSLAWRNEQFF. The DNA of the CDR3 is TGTGCCAGCAGTTTAGCGTGGCGGAATGAGCAGTTCTTC.

The V call is TRBV5-1, the J call TRBJ2-1, with a weak D call TRBD1 (6 bases). CDR1 and CDR2 from the germline V gene are SGHRS and YFSETQ. The CDR3 spans 16 residues. V was trimmed by 2 bases and J by 11 bases, leaving 23 bases between them. The CDR3 DNA sequence: TGCGCCAGCAGCTTTCAGGGGAACGGGGTGAAAAATAAGCAGTTCTTC. Its translation: CASSFQGNGVKNKQFF.

About this clonotype: A read error is possible here, since a much larger clone lies one base away. The chain uses TRBV19 and TRBJ1-2; D is perhaps TRBD1 (6 bases). CDR1 and CDR2 from the germline V gene are LNHDA and SQIVND (reference sequence). CDR3 length: 16 amino acids. V shed 6 bases and J shed 6 bases, with 23 bases lying between them. Written as DNA, the CDR3 is TGTGCCAGTAGGATCGGGGGGTCCCAGGGGTCGGATGGCTACACCTTC. Translating it yields CASRIGGSQGSDGYTF.

This clonotype occurred a few times. The chain combines TRBV7-9 with TRBJ1-5, with 8 bases aligning to TRBD1. J lost 7 bases, V lost 3 bases, and 8 bases had no gene match. The CDR3 is 15 residues long. Per the germline V gene, CDR1 is SEHNR and CDR2 is FQNEAQ (reference sequence). The CDR3 DNA reads TGTGCCAGCAGCTTGGAGACAGGGGTGGGGCAGCCCCAGCATTTT. It specifies CASSLETGVGQPQHF.

This clonotype was seen ten or more times. This may be a read error, as it is one base from a much larger clone. The chain links TRBV4-3 to TRBJ2-3; D might be TRBD1 (5 bases). The CDR3 is 13 residues long. The germline gives CDR1 LGHNA, CDR2 YSLEER. The CDR3 sequence: CVSSPQQADTQYF. The CDR3, as DNA: TGCGTCAGCAGCCCGCAACAGGCGGATACGCAGTATTTT.

The rearrangement joins TRBV7-2 to TRBJ2-1; D not certain. Looked up from germline, CDR1 is SGHTA and CDR2 is FQGNSA. CDR3 length: 15 residues. Deletions cut 1 base from V and 7 bases from J, with 14 bases between. In DNA form, the CDR3 reads TGTGCCAGCAGCTTAGGGAGACGTCTTTCAAATGAGCAGTTCTTC. It yields the protein CASSLGRRLSNEQFF.

The chain links TRBV6-2 or TRBV6-3 to TRBJ1-2; D is unclear. This CDR3 region has 13 residues. V lost 0 bases to trimming and J lost 8 bases, with 10 bases between them. Germline V gives CDR1 MNHEY, CDR2 SVGEGT. CDR3 nucleotide sequence: TGTGCCAGCAGTTACTCGACGATCCGGGGCTACACCTTC. Protein: CASSYSTIRGYTF.

The chain joins TRBV28 to TRBJ1-1; D gene ambiguous. V was cut by 7 bases and J by 8 bases, with 20 bases left in between. This CDR3 spans 14 amino acids. From germline, CDR1 is MDHEN and CDR2 SYDVKM. CDR3 in amino acids: CASTTRGPGFEAFF. CDR3 in DNA: TGTGCCAGCACCACCAGAGGGCCGGGGTTCGAAGCTTTCTTT.

This clonotype was found many times. This rearrangement joins TRBV12-3 or TRBV12-4 to TRBJ2-7, with D possibly TRBD2 on 6 matching bases. Deletions cut 6 bases from V and 4 bases from J, with 16 bases between. The CDR3 is 14 residues long. The CDR3 loop reads CASRWEAIRYEQYF. CDR3 coding DNA: TGTGCCAGCAGATGGGAGGCTATTAGGTACGAGCAGTACTTC.

About this clonotype itself: A much larger clonotype is one base distant, so this may be a read error. The CDR3 protein is CANSGGGPTLPYQETQYF. CDR3 coding DNA: TGTGCCAACAGCGGCGGGGGGCCGACGTTGCCGTACCAAGAGACCCAGTACTTC. The chain is built from TRBV6-1 and TRBJ2-5; 8 nucleotides agree with TRBD2. Looked up from germline, CDR1 is MNHNS and CDR2 is SASEGT. Germline trimming cut 10 bases from V and 0 bases from J; bases unmatched to any gene: 19. The CDR3 loop spans 18 amino acids.

This clonotype appeared a few times. The rearrangement joins TRBV20-1 to TRBJ2-1, with TRBD1 matching over 7 bases. V gave up 3 bases and J gave up 6 bases; unmatched junction bases: 5. The CDR3 loop spans 13 amino acids. The germline CDR1 and CDR2 sequences are DFQATT and SNEGSKA (reference sequence). DNA for the CDR3: TGCAGTGCTAGGAGGGGGCGCAGCAATGAGCAGTTCTTC. As protein: CSARRGRSNEQFF.

As regards this clonotype: A clone one base away is much larger, so this may be a read error. CDR3 in amino acids: CASRPLQGASSYGQYF. As DNA, the CDR3 is TGTGCCAGCAGACCACTACAGGGGGCCAGCTCCTACGGGCAGTACTTC. The chain combines TRBV6-5 with TRBJ2-7; 9 positions match TRBD1. Looked up from germline, CDR1 is MNHEY and CDR2 is SVGAGI. This CDR3 has 16 amino acids.

This clonotype was seen ten or more times. The chain couples TRBV7-2 to TRBJ2-7, with a tentative D call TRBD2 (7 bases). V dropped 0 bases and J dropped 5 bases, with 17 bases sitting between them. The V gene's germline CDR1 is SGHTA and CDR2 FQGNSA. The CDR3 covers 16 residues. The CDR3: CASSLAIGGLIHEQYF. CDR3 coding DNA: TGTGCCAGCAGCTTAGCTATCGGGGGGCTCATCCACGAGCAGTACTTC.

The chain uses TRBV7-4 and TRBJ2-7; 9 positions agree with TRBD2. CDR3 length equals 15 residues. Losses at the gene ends were 3 bases for V and 4 bases for J; bases not matched to a gene: 7. CDR1 and CDR2 from the germline V gene are SGHVT and SQSDAQ. This CDR3 is CASSFVASGEYEQYF. CDR3 DNA: TGTGCCAGCAGCTTCGTTGCTAGCGGGGAATACGAGCAGTACTTC.

This chain links TRBV5-1 with TRBJ2-7, with TRBD1 identical over 7 bases. The germline gives CDR1 SGHRS, CDR2 YFSETQ. V trimming: 0 bases; J trimming: 7 bases; junction bases outside the gene matches: 13. This CDR3 has 16 amino acids. The CDR3 sequence: CASSLGLTGLMGEQYF. The DNA for the CDR3 is TGCGCCAGCAGCTTGGGTCTGACAGGGCTAATGGGGGAGCAGTACTTC.

V is TRBV5-1 and J is TRBJ1-1, with TRBD1 matching 9 bases. The trim removed 6 bases at V and 5 bases at J, leaving 5 bases unmatched. Germline assignment: CDR1 SGHRS and CDR2 YFSETQ. The CDR3 is 13 residues long. This CDR3 reads CASTRQGETEAFF. CDR3 coding DNA: TGCGCCAGCACCCGACAGGGGGAAACTGAAGCTTTCTTT.

This clonotype was seen many times. In DNA, the CDR3 is TGTGCCAGCAGCTCTTGGGGGGACTACGAGCAGTACTTC. This encodes CASSSWGDYEQYF. V is TRBV7-8 and J is TRBJ2-7; TRBD2 is a possible D gene (6 bases). Germline values: CDR1 SGHVS, CDR2 FQNEAQ. The CDR3 spans 13 residues. The V end lost 4 bases, the J end lost 3 bases, and 10 bases lay between the germline ends.

Only a few counts were recorded for this clonotype. The chain combines TRBV7-9 with TRBJ2-7, with 7 bases that match TRBD1. CDR1 is SEHNR and CDR2 is FQNEAQ in the germline V gene (reference sequence). Losses at the gene ends were 5 bases for V and 2 bases for J; bases not matched to a gene: 12. This CDR3 comprises 16 residues. DNA of the CDR3: TGTGCCAGCAGCCTAGGGGACAGAGCCTTAGCCTACGAGCAGTACTTC. Its translation: CASSLGDRALAYEQYF.

This clonotype was seen a few times. The chain recombines TRBV25-1 with TRBJ1-2; D is undetermined. This CDR3 has 13 amino acids. Trimming removed 0 bases at V and 4 bases at J, with 6 bases between. The V gene's germline CDR1 is MGHDK and CDR2 SYGVNS. The CDR3 bases are TGTGCCAGCAGTGAATATGGAACCTATGGCTACACCTTC. Its translation: CASSEYGTYGYTF.

In this sample, this clonotype turned up a few times. It may be a read error: a sequence one base away is much more abundant. The chain couples TRBV19 to TRBJ2-7; D not certain. The V end lost 6 bases, the J end lost 5 bases, and 11 bases lay between the germline ends. Per the germline V gene, CDR1 is LNHDA and CDR2 is SQIVND (reference sequence). The CDR3 totals 12 residues. Written as DNA, the CDR3 is TGTGCCAGTAGCCAATGGCGCGACGAGCAGTACTTC. Its translation: CASSQWRDEQYF.

This clonotype was seen repeatedly, ten times or more. The chain joins TRBV7-2 to TRBJ2-7; TRBD2 matches 13 bases. V was clipped by 2 bases and J by 2 bases; unmatched bases: 0. The CDR3 length is 15 residues. Per the germline V gene, CDR1 is SGHTA and CDR2 is FQGNSA. The CDR3 nucleotides are TGTGCCAGCAGCTTAACTAGCGGGGGGGCCTACGAGCAGTACTTC. Amino acids: CASSLTSGGAYEQYF.

The rearrangement uses TRBV2 and TRBJ2-5; D not resolved. The CDR3 has 13 residues. The germline V gene has CDR1 SNHLY and CDR2 FYNNEI. Trimming stripped 4 bases from V and 6 bases from J, with 12 bases between. The CDR3 bases are TGTGCCAGCAGTGTTGGGGATCGGAAGACCCAGTACTTC. Translating gives CASSVGDRKTQYF.

This clonotype was seen many times. The V and J genes are TRBV28 and TRBJ2-7, with TRBD2 matching over 10 bases. Losses at the gene ends were 6 bases for V and 5 bases for J; bases not matched to a gene: 4. Per the germline V gene, CDR1 is MDHEN and CDR2 is SYDVKM. The CDR3 sequence is 13 residues long. The CDR3 nucleotides read TGTGCCAGCAGAAGCGGGGGGGCCGACGAGCAGTACTTC. This sequence encodes CASRSGGADEQYF.

A word on this clonotype: This may stem from a read error, because a much larger clone lies one nucleotide away. The rearrangement joins TRBV5-8 to TRBJ1-2, with a possible D match to TRBD1 (5 bases). CDR1 and CDR2 (germline): SGHTS, YDEGEE. V was pared by 1 base and J by 4 bases, with 14 bases between. The CDR3 totals 15 residues. The CDR3: CASSLYGQGFYGYTF. Written as DNA, the CDR3 is TGTGCCAGCAGCTTGTACGGGCAGGGATTCTATGGCTACACCTTC.

The chain uses TRBV14 and TRBJ2-4; TRBD1 matches 9 bases. Gene TRBJ2-7 matches the end of the DNA better, so the J call may be wrong. The germline V gene has CDR1 SGHDN and CDR2 FVKESK. This CDR3 contains 19 residues. CDR3 in DNA: TGTGCCAGCAGCCGCCTAAGCAGGGGCGCGACAGGGGGTAAATCCGAGCAGTACTTC. Its protein is CASSRLSRGATGGKSEQYF.

This clonotype was seen ten or more times. The chain combines TRBV3-1 with TRBJ2-1; D assignment may be TRBD1 or TRBD2 (5 bases each). The CDR3 consists of 15 residues. V was shortened by 4 bases and J by 7 bases, with 17 bases between the two germline ends. Germline CDR1 reads LGHDT; CDR2 reads YNNKEL (reference sequence). CDR3 region: CASSLGTAVGNEQFF. DNA for the CDR3: TGTGCCAGCAGCCTCGGGACGGCGGTCGGTAATGAGCAGTTCTTC.

Turning to this clonotype: A much larger clone sits a single nucleotide away, making a read error possible. This chain connects TRBV2 to TRBJ2-6; 9 positions match TRBD1. Germline CDR1 reads SNHLY; CDR2 reads FYNNEI. The CDR3 extends over 16 amino acids. Trimming took 4 bases from V and 2 from J; bases not matched to a gene: 3. The CDR3 nucleotides read TGTGCCAGCAGTGTAGGGACAGGGCCTGGGGCCAACGTCCTGACTTTC. Its protein product is CASSVGTGPGANVLTF.

This clonotype has a handful of counts. This chain joins TRBV6-2 or TRBV6-3 and TRBJ2-5; D might be TRBD2 (6 bases). Germline V CDR1 and CDR2: MNHEY, SVGEGT. Trimming took 6 bases from V and 5 from J, leaving 13 bases between them. The CDR3 extends over 13 amino acids. CDR3 region: CASRTPGGETQYF. CDR3 in DNA: TGTGCCAGCAGGACTCCCGGAGGGGAGACCCAGTACTTC.